This is a list of T cell receptor beta chains from one sample in a study of blood T cell repertoires in COVID-19. Data came from immunoSEQ multiplex PCR; TCRdb stores just in-frame clones and leaves some out. The data show 110,000 to 150,000 clones, 80% to 85% seen once. Specimen: peripheral blood. The origin of the receptors is a human donor in a cohort sampled during active COVID-19. CDR3s include the opening cysteine and the closing phenylalanine or tryptophan. D genes are given only for firm matches. Where a row states a size, it is once, few, many or the class of an expanded clone; other rows omit it.

V	J	size	D	CDR3	DNA
TRBV4-3	TRBJ2-7	NA	NA	CASSQDYLREAYEQYF	TGCGCCAGCAGCCAAGATTACCTACGGGAAGCGTACGAGCAGTACTTC
TRBV2	TRBJ2-3	NA	TRBD1	CASRQGGGTDTQYF	TGTGCCAGCCGACAGGGGGGAGGCACAGATACGCAGTATTTT
TRBV7-9	TRBJ2-7	NA	NA	CASSTRLDAEQYF	TGTGCCAGCAGCACCAGACTAGACGCCGAGCAGTACTTC
TRBV6-5	TRBJ2-3	NA	NA	CASSSRGVTDTQYF	TGTGCCAGCAGTAGCCGGGGAGTCACAGATACGCAGTATTTT
TRBV15	TRBJ2-3	NA	TRBD2	CATSRDRGGADTQYF	TGTGCCACCAGCAGAGATCGGGGGGGTGCAGATACGCAGTATTTT
TRBV6-5	TRBJ2-7	NA	NA	CASSYSWQRSSYEQYF	TGTGCCAGCAGTTACTCGTGGCAGCGGAGCTCCTACGAGCAGTACTTC
TRBV11-2	TRBJ2-7	NA	NA	CASSLVGGAGEQYF	TGTGCCAGCAGCTTAGTCGGAGGGGCAGGAGAGCAGTACTTC
TRBV2	TRBJ1-5	NA	NA	CASSVRKAQPQHF	TGTGCCAGCAGTGTGCGGAAGGCTCAGCCCCAGCATTTT
TRBV18	TRBJ1-3	NA	TRBD1	CASSQGQGNTIYF	TGTGCCAGCTCACAAGGACAGGGGAACACCATATATTTT
TRBV5-8	TRBJ1-1	NA	TRBD1	CASSYLDRGNTEAFF	TGTGCCAGCAGCTACCTAGACAGGGGGAACACTGAAGCTTTCTTT
TRBV5-1	TRBJ1-2	medium-sized	NA	CASSLSVGSYGYTF	TGCGCCAGCAGCTTGTCCGTAGGGAGCTATGGCTACACCTTC
TRBV28	TRBJ1-2	NA	NA	CASSHSYGYTF	TGTGCCAGCAGTCACTCCTATGGCTACACCTTC
TRBV27	TRBJ2-7	NA	NA	CASSFATNPKDEQYF	TGTGCCAGCAGTTTCGCGACTAACCCCAAAGACGAGCAGTACTTC
TRBV11-3	TRBJ2-7	NA	NA	CASSLGSSSYEQYF	TGTGCCAGCAGCTTAGGCTCCAGCTCCTACGAGCAGTACTTC
TRBV5-4	TRBJ1-2	once	NA	CASSLEGVGGYTF	TGTGCCAGCAGCTTGGAGGGAGTCGGTGGCTACACCTTC
TRBV2	TRBJ2-7	NA	NA	CASEGGGGGSYEQYF	TGTGCCAGCGAGGGTGGAGGCGGCGGCTCCTACGAGCAGTACTTC
TRBV5-5	TRBJ2-6	few	TRBD1	CASSWTGDGANVLTF	TGTGCCAGCAGCTGGACAGGGGATGGGGCCAACGTCCTGACTTTC
TRBV4-2	TRBJ1-2	NA	NA	CASSPERGPGYTF	TGTGCCAGCAGCCCCGAGAGAGGTCCTGGCTACACCTTC
TRBV7-9	TRBJ2-7	NA	NA	CASSLAGGNEQYF	TGTGCCAGCAGCTTAGCTGGAGGGAACGAGCAGTACTTC
TRBV19	TRBJ1-2	NA	TRBD1	CASRSSRDSNDYGYTF	TGTGCCAGTAGGAGCTCCCGGGACAGTAATGACTATGGCTACACCTTC
TRBV13	TRBJ2-7	NA	TRBD2	CASSFGLAGGPTEQYF	TGTGCCAGCAGCTTCGGACTAGCGGGAGGGCCCACGGAGCAGTACTTC
TRBV28	TRBJ2-6	few	NA	CASSRVPGSGANVLTF	TGTGCCAGCAGTAGAGTACCAGGCTCTGGGGCCAACGTCCTGACTTTC
TRBV7-9	TRBJ2-5	once	NA	CASSHPWRIEETQYF	TGTGCCAGCAGCCACCCGTGGCGGATCGAAGAGACCCAGTACTTC
TRBV19	TRBJ2-2	NA	NA	CASSHDSNTGELFF	TGTGCCAGTAGTCATGACTCGAACACCGGGGAGCTGTTTTTT
TRBV27	TRBJ1-1	NA	NA	CASSLAPLARPMNTEAFF	TGTGCCAGCAGTTTGGCCCCCCTGGCCAGGCCTATGAACACTGAAGCTTTCTTT
TRBV27	TRBJ1-1	NA	NA	CASSLHQGNTEAFF	TGTGCCAGCAGTTTACATCAGGGGAACACTGAAGCTTTCTTT
TRBV6-5	TRBJ2-1	NA	TRBD2	CASRVAGVSNEQFF	TGTGCCAGCAGGGTGGCGGGAGTGTCGAATGAGCAGTTCTTC